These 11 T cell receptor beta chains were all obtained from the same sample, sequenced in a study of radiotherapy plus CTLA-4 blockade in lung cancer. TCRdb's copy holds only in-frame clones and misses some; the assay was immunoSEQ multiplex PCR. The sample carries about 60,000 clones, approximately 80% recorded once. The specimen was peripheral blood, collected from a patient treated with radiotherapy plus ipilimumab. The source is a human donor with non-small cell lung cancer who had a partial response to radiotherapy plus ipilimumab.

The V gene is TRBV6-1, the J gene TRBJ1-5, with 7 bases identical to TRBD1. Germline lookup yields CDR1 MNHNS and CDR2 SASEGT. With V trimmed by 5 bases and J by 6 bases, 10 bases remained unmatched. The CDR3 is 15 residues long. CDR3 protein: CASSPTGFGRQPQHF. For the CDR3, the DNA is TGTGCCAGCAGTCCGACAGGGTTTGGTCGTCAGCCCCAGCATTTT.

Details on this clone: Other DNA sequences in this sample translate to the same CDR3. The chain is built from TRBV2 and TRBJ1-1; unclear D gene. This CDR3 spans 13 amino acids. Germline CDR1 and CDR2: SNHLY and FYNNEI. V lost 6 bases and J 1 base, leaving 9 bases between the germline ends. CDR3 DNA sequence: TGTGCCAGCAGCCGACAAGGGAACACTGAAGCTTTCTTT. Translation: CASSRQGNTEAFF.

The CDR3 nucleotides read TGTGCCAGCAGCGTAGACGGGTCTGGCAATGAGCAGTTCTTC. It codes for CASSVDGSGNEQFF. The rearrangement links TRBV9 to TRBJ2-1; D remains unclear. The CDR3 is 14 amino acids. CDR1 is SGDLS, CDR2 YYNGEE, per germline. V was shortened by 0 bases and J by 6 bases, with 10 bases between the two germline ends.

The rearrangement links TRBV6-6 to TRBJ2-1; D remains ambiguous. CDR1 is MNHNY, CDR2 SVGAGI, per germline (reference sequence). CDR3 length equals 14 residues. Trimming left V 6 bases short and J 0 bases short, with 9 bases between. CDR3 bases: TGTGCCAGCAGCCCTCGTCCCTCCTACAATGAGCAGTTCTTC. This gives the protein CASSPRPSYNEQFF.

The CDR3 DNA reads as TGTGCCAGCAGTTTTATCGGAGGAGGAGGAGTCCAAGAGACCCAGTACTTC. It encodes CASSFIGGGGVQETQYF. This chain connects TRBV27 to TRBJ2-5, with a weak D call TRBD2 (5 bases). The CDR3 consists of 17 residues. Trimming took off 3 bases at V and 1 base at J, with 18 bases between the two ends. Germline V CDR1 and CDR2: MNHEY, SMNVEV (reference sequence).

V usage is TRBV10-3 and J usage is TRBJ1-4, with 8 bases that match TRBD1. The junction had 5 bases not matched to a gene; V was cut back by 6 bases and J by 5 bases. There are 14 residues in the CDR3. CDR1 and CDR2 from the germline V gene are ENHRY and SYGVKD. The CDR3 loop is CAIRGGTGNEKLFF. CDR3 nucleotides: TGTGCCATCAGGGGGGGGACAGGAAATGAAAAACTGTTTTTT.

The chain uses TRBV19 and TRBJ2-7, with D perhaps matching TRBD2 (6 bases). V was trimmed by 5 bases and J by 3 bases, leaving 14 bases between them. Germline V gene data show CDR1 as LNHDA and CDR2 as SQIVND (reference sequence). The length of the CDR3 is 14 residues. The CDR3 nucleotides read TGTGCCAGTAGTCCAGGACTACTCGGCTACGAGCAGTACTTC. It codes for CASSPGLLGYEQYF.

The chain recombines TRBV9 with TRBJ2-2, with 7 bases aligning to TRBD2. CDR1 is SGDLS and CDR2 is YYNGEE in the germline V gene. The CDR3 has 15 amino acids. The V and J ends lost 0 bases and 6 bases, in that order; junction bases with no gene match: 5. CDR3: CASSVGGRGPGELFF. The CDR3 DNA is TGTGCCAGCAGCGTAGGTGGGAGGGGCCCCGGGGAGCTGTTTTTT.

Written as DNA, the CDR3 is TGTGCCAGCGGGAACGGACACCAATACGAGCAGTACTTC. Translated, it gives CASGNGHQYEQYF. The J gene is TRBJ2-7, the V gene TRBV27; tentatively, D is TRBD1 (5 bases). CDR1 and CDR2 (germline): MNHEY, SMNVEV (reference sequence). Trimming took 8 bases from V and 4 from J, leaving 15 bases between them. This CDR3 comprises 13 residues.

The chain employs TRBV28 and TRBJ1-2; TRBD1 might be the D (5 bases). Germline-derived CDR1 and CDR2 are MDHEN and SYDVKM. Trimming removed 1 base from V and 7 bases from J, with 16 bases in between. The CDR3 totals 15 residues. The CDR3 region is CASSLSLGRPGGYTF. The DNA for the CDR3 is TGTGCCAGCAGTTTATCACTGGGGCGCCCTGGTGGCTACACCTTC.

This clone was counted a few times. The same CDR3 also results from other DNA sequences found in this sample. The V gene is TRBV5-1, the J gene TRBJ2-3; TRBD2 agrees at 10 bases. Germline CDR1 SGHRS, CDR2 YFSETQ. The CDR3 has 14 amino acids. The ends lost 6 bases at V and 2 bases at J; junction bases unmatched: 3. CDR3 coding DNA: TGCGCCAGCACGACTAGCGGGTACACAGATACGCAGTATTTT. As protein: CASTTSGYTDTQYF.